This TCR beta chain was recovered during a study of blood T cell repertoires in COVID-19. Trimming took off 4 bases at V and 5 bases at J, with 21 bases between the two ends. Germline values: CDR1 LGHNA, CDR2 YNFKEQ. This CDR3 is built from 16 residues. In the original analysis: Reference gene primer amplification in the assay estimated nucleated cell counts. Assay used: immunoSEQ multiplex PCR; TCRdb lists only in-frame clones, some missing. V, J and clone size were drawn from that table, and D and trimming were deduced from the DNA. The sample yields 350,000 to 450,000 clones, nearly 90% seen once. Sequencing was performed on PBMCs or T cells enriched from blood (not recorded which). This chain links TRBV4-2 with TRBJ2-7; D perhaps matches TRBD2 (6 bases). The sequence came from a woman in her 30s who had recovered from COVID-19. CDR3 DNA: TGTGCCAGCAGCCGCCGATCCCGGGAGAAAGGCGACGAGCAGTACTTC. Its translation is CASSRRSREKGDEQYF.